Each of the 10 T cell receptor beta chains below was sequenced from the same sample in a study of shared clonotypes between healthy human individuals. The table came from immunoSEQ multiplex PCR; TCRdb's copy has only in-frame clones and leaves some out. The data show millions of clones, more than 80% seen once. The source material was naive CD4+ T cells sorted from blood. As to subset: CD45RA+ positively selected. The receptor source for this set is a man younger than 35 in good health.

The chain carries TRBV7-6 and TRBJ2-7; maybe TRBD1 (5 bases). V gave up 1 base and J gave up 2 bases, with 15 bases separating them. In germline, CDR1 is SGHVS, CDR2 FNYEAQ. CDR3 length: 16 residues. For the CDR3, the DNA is TGTGCCAGCAGCTTAGATCCCTCTGTCAGGGCCTACGAGCAGTACTTC. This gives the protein CASSLDPSVRAYEQYF.

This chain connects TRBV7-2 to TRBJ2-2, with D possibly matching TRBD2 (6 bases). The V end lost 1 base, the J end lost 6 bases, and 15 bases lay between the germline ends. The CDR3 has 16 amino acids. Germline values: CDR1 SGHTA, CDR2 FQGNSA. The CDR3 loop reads CASSLDATRDAGELFF. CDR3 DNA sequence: TGTGCCAGCAGCTTAGATGCGACTAGAGACGCCGGGGAGCTGTTTTTT. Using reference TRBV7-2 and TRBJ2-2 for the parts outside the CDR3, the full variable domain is GAGVSQSPSNKVTEKGKDVELRCDPISGHTALYWYRQSLGQGLEFLIYFQGNSAPDKSGLPSDRFSAERTGGSVSTLTIQRTQQEDSAVYLCASSLDATRDAGELFFGEGSRLTVL.

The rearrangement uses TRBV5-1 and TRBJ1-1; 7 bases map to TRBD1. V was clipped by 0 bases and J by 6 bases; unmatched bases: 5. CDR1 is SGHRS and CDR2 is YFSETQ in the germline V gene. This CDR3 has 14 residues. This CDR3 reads CASSLEGAIAEAFF. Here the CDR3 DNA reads TGCGCCAGCAGCTTGGAGGGGGCAATCGCTGAAGCTTTCTTT.

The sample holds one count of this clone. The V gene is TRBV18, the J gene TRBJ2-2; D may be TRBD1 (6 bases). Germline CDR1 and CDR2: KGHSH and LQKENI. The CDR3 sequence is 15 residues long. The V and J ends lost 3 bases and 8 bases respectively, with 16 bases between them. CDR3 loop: CASSPRQENPGELFF. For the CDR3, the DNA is TGTGCCAGCTCACCGCGACAGGAGAATCCGGGGGAGCTGTTTTTT.

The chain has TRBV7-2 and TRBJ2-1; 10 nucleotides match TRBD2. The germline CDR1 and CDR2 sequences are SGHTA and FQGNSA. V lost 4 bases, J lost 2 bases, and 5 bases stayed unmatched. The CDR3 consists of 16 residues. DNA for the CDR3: TGTGCCAGCAGCTCAAGCGGGACTAGCGCCTACAATGAGCAGTTCTTC. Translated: CASSSSGTSAYNEQFF.

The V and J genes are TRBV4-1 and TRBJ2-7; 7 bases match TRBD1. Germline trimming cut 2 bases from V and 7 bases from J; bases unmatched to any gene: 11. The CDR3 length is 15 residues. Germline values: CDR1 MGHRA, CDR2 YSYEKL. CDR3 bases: TGCGCCAGCAGCCAACCCGGGACAGTCCCGTCGGAGCAGTACTTC. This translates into CASSQPGTVPSEQYF.

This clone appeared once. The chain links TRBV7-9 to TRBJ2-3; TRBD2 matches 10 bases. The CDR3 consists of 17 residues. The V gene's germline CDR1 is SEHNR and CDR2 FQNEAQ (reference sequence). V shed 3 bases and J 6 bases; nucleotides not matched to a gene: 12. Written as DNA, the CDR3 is TGTGCCAGCAGCTTGAGACTAGCGGGCCCCATCGGGGATACGCAGTATTTT. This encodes CASSLRLAGPIGDTQYF.

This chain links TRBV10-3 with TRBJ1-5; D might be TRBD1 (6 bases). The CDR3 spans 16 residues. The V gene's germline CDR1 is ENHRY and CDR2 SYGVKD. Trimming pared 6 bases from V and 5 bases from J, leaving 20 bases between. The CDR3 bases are TGTGCCATCAGCGCAACAGGGTTTCGTGGTGATCAGCCCCAGCATTTT. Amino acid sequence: CAISATGFRGDQPQHF.

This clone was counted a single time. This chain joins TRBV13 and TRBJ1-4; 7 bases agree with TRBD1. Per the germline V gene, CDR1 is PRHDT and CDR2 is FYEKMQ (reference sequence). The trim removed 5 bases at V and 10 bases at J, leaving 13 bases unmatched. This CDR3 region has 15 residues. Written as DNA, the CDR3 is TGTGCCAGCAGCGACCGTAGTCAGGGGGGCGTAAAACTGTTTTTT. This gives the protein CASSDRSQGGVKLFF.

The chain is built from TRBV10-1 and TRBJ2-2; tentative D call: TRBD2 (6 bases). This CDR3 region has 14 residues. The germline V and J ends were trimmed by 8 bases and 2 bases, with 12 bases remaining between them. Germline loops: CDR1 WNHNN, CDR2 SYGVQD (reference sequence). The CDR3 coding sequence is TGCGCCAGCGCTAAGACTAGAAACACCGGGGAGCTGTTTTTT. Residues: CASAKTRNTGELFF.